The 22 T cell receptor beta chains listed next were all sequenced from one sample in a study of T cell changes during pregnancy in multiple sclerosis. Profiled with immunoSEQ multiplex PCR; TCRdb holds only in-frame clones, not every one. The sample lists under 45,000 clones; approximately 92% were seen once. The sequenced sample was CD4+ T cells from peripheral blood mononuclear cells, obtained in the third trimester of pregnancy. The receptors here all came from a female donor in good health, enrolled as a control in a pregnancy study.

This chain uses TRBV9 with TRBJ2-3; TRBD2 matches 8 bases. The V and J ends lost 7 bases and 4 bases, in that order; junction bases with no gene match: 5. Germline V gene sequence: CDR1 SGDLS, CDR2 YYNGEE. This CDR3 contains 13 residues. CDR3 sequence reads: CASRGGGPDTQYF. The DNA of the CDR3 is TGTGCCAGCCGGGGGGGTGGTCCAGATACGCAGTATTTT.

This chain links TRBV4-3 with TRBJ1-2; D is undetermined. Germline CDR1 LGHNA, CDR2 YSLEER. This CDR3 spans 15 amino acids. V was pared by 4 bases and J by 5 bases, with 17 bases between. The DNA of the CDR3 is TGCGCCAGCAGCCCTGCACCGGGGTTTGAGTATGGCTACACCTTC. Its protein is CASSPAPGFEYGYTF.

The rearrangement uses TRBV7-2 and TRBJ2-7, with 9 bases that match TRBD1. Losses at the gene ends were 4 bases for V and 9 bases for J; bases not matched to a gene: 13. CDR3 length: 15 amino acids. Germline CDR1 reads SGHTA; CDR2 reads FQGNSA. CDR3 in amino acids: CASSSSQGAIRGQYF. DNA for the CDR3: TGTGCCAGCAGCTCCTCACAGGGGGCAATTAGGGGGCAGTACTTC.

This clone was counted a single time. The chain recombines TRBV5-1 with TRBJ2-3; 11 bases fit TRBD2. Germline loops: CDR1 SGHRS, CDR2 YFSETQ. With 4 bases clipped from V and 2 bases from J, the junction kept 3 bases outside the gene matches. The CDR3 totals 15 residues. Written as DNA, the CDR3 is TGCGCCAGCAGCCGACTAGCGGGGCCCACAGATACGCAGTATTTT. Amino acids: CASSRLAGPTDTQYF. Supplemented by reference TRBV5-1 and TRBJ2-3, the full variable domain reads KAGVTQTPRYLIKTRGQQVTLSCSPISGHRSVSWYQQTPGQGLQFLFEYFSETQRNKGNFPGRFSGRQFSNSRSEMNVSTLELGDSALYLCASSRLAGPTDTQYFGPGTRLTVL.

CDR3 loop: CASSPGTAADTQYF. CDR3 bases: TGTGCCAGCTCACCCGGGACAGCAGCAGATACGCAGTATTTT. The rearrangement joins TRBV18 to TRBJ2-3, with 7 bases fitting TRBD1. With V trimmed by 3 bases and J by 4 bases, 4 bases remained unmatched. This CDR3 has 14 amino acids. Germline CDR1 KGHSH, CDR2 LQKENI.

CDR3 amino acids: CASSYSSGGAVEQFF. DNA for the CDR3: TGTGCCAGCAGTTACTCTAGCGGGGGGGCGGTTGAGCAGTTCTTC. The rearrangement uses TRBV6-6 and TRBJ2-1, with 11 bases aligning to TRBD2. The V segment lost 0 bases and the J segment 9 bases; nucleotides outside the gene matches: 4. The germline V gene has CDR1 MNHNY and CDR2 SVGAGI (reference sequence). This CDR3 comprises 15 residues.

The chain recombines TRBV2 with TRBJ1-1; TRBD1 might be the D (5 bases). Trimming shortened V by 6 bases and J by 3 bases, and 11 bases separated the two germline ends. From germline, CDR1 is SNHLY and CDR2 FYNNEI. The CDR3 consists of 13 residues. CDR3 loop: CASRGDFHTEAFF. The CDR3 coding sequence is TGTGCCAGCAGGGGGGACTTTCACACTGAAGCTTTCTTT.

With regard to this clone: This sample includes further DNA sequences coding for the same CDR3. The CDR3 sequence: CASSGGSTEAFF. CDR3 in DNA: TGTGCCAGCAGCGGCGGAAGCACTGAAGCTTTCTTT. The chain combines TRBV7-2 with TRBJ1-1, with D hard to call. Trimming left V 5 bases short and J 4 bases short, with 8 bases between. Germline CDR1 SGHTA, CDR2 FQGNSA. The CDR3 consists of 12 residues. The full variable domain, its missing parts supplied by reference TRBV7-2 and TRBJ1-1, is GAGVSQSPSNKVTEKGKDVELRCDPISGHTALYWYRQSLGQGLEFLIYFQGNSAPDKSGLPSDRFSAERTGGSVSTLTIQRTQQEDSAVYLCASSGGSTEAFFGQGTRLTVV.

This clone was seen just once. CDR3 sequence: CASRLKGRGTEAFF. CDR3 in DNA: TGTGCCAGCAGACTCAAGGGTAGGGGCACTGAAGCTTTCTTT. The gene calls are TRBV7-2 and TRBJ1-1, with D perhaps matching TRBD1 (5 bases). Germline loops: CDR1 SGHTA, CDR2 FQGNSA. Trimming pared 6 bases from V and 4 bases from J, leaving 15 bases between. The CDR3 has 14 amino acids.

The rearrangement uses TRBV6-1 and TRBJ1-6, with 7 bases identical to TRBD1. The CDR3 sequence is 15 residues long. Trimming removed 5 bases from V and 10 bases from J; junction bases left unmatched: 11. Germline-derived CDR1 and CDR2 are MNHNS and SASEGT. CDR3 DNA: TGTGCCAGCAGTACCTCCGGGACAGTAGGCTCACCCCTCCACTTT. Translated, it gives CASSTSGTVGSPLHF.

The rearrangement uses TRBV28 and TRBJ1-6; D perhaps matches TRBD1 (5 bases). This CDR3 has 18 residues. The V gene's germline CDR1 is MDHEN and CDR2 SYDVKM. V was shortened by 3 bases and J by 0 bases, with 15 bases between the two germline ends. CDR3 DNA: TGTGCCAGCAGTTTTCCCGTGCAGGGAAGCTCCTATAATTCACCCCTCCACTTT. This codes for CASSFPVQGSSYNSPLHF.

The chain employs TRBV28 and TRBJ2-2; D remains unclear. The CDR3 extends over 14 amino acids. Germline-derived CDR1 and CDR2 are MDHEN and SYDVKM. Trimming left V 3 bases short and J 2 bases short, with 7 bases between. The CDR3 nucleotides read TGTGCCAGCAGTTTTCCCGGTAACACCGGGGAGCTGTTTTTT. Amino acids: CASSFPGNTGELFF.

The rearrangement uses TRBV6-1 and TRBJ1-2, with TRBD1 matching 8 bases. The CDR3 contains 15 residues. Trimming removed 4 bases from V and 5 bases from J; junction bases left unmatched: 9. Looked up from germline, CDR1 is MNHNS and CDR2 is SASEGT. The CDR3 coding sequence is TGTGCCAGCAGTGGCGTTAGGACAGGGTTTTATGGCTACACCTTC. Protein: CASSGVRTGFYGYTF.

The chain employs TRBV27 and TRBJ1-6; D remains unclear. Per germline, CDR1 MNHEY and CDR2 SMNVEV (reference sequence). Trimming removed 5 bases from V and 7 bases from J, with 15 bases in between. The CDR3 contains 15 residues. This CDR3 reads CASSLRTFSNSPLHF. The CDR3 DNA follows: TGTGCCAGCAGTCTCCGCACATTTAGCAATTCACCCCTCCACTTT.

In nucleotides, the CDR3 is TGTGCCATCAGGAACCCTTCCCGAACAGGGAGCACCGGGGAGCTGTTTTTT. The encoded protein is CAIRNPSRTGSTGELFF. The chain has TRBV10-3 and TRBJ2-2, with D possibly being TRBD1 (6 bases). Germline CDR1 is ENHRY and CDR2 is SYGVKD. CDR3 size: 17 residues. V dropped 6 bases and J dropped 4 bases, with 21 bases sitting between them.

The chain carries TRBV28 and TRBJ2-3; weak D call: TRBD2 (5 bases). Trimming shortened V by 7 bases and J by 6 bases, and 8 bases separated the two germline ends. Germline-derived CDR1 and CDR2 are MDHEN and SYDVKM. CDR3 size: 11 residues. The CDR3 reads CASTRRDTQYF. DNA of the CDR3: TGTGCCAGCACCCGGAGGGATACGCAGTATTTT.

This clone was seen more than once but under ten times. This rearrangement joins TRBV27 to TRBJ1-2, with D perhaps TRBD1 (5 bases). The ends were cut back, 5 bases at V and 2 bases at J, with 21 bases in the middle. This CDR3 has 17 amino acids. Germline CDR1 MNHEY, CDR2 SMNVEV (reference sequence). The CDR3 nucleotides read TGTGCCAGCAGTCGGGGTGGGGCAGGGAGGATGAACTATGGCTACACCTTC. It codes for CASSRGGAGRMNYGYTF.

The chain carries TRBV4-1 and TRBJ2-7; a weak D match, TRBD2 (6 bases). V was trimmed by 4 bases and J by 3 bases, leaving 25 bases between them. CDR3 length equals 18 residues. Looked up from germline, CDR1 is MGHRA and CDR2 is YSYEKL. Here the CDR3 DNA reads TGCGCCAGCAGCCCCAGACCCGCGGCGGGACCCAGCCGCTACGAGCAGTACTTC. This encodes CASSPRPAAGPSRYEQYF.

The genes are TRBV7-9 and TRBJ2-5; 10 nucleotides agree with TRBD1. Germline V gene data show CDR1 as SEHNR and CDR2 as FQNEAQ (reference sequence). Trimming cost V 6 bases and J 5 bases; bases outside gene matches: 6. The CDR3 length is 14 residues. For the CDR3, the DNA is TGTGCCAGCAGACCGACAGGGGGCGCGGAGACCCAGTACTTC. It yields the protein CASRPTGGAETQYF. Full variable domain (outside the CDR3, taken from reference TRBV7-9 and TRBJ2-5): DTGVSQNPRHKITKRGQNVTFRCDPISEHNRLYWYRQTLGQGPEFLTYFQNEAQLEKSRLLSDRFSAERPKGSFSTLEIQRTEQGDSAMYLCASRPTGGAETQYFGPGTRLLVL.

This chain joins TRBV6-6 and TRBJ2-3; weak D call: TRBD1 (5 bases). The V gene lost 0 bases and the J gene lost 4 bases, with 11 bases spanning the gap. The CDR3 is 15 residues long. The V gene's germline CDR1 is MNHNY and CDR2 SVGAGI (reference sequence). CDR3 coding DNA: TGTGCCAGCAGTTACTCCCCCCGACAGTCAGATACGCAGTATTTT. Translating it yields CASSYSPRQSDTQYF.

The rearrangement joins TRBV27 to TRBJ2-7; 9 bases fit TRBD1. The CDR3 is 15 amino acids. The trim removed 6 bases at V and 5 bases at J, leaving 11 bases unmatched. Looked up from germline, CDR1 is MNHEY and CDR2 is SMNVEV (reference sequence). The DNA for the CDR3 is TGTGCCAGCAGCCCTCGGGGACAGGGTTCCAACGAGCAGTACTTC. Translated: CASSPRGQGSNEQYF.

The rearrangement uses TRBV7-3 and TRBJ2-1; D perhaps matches TRBD1 (6 bases). From germline, CDR1 is SGHTA and CDR2 FQGTGA. V was trimmed by 5 bases and J by 4 bases, leaving 15 bases between them. CDR3 length: 15 amino acids. CDR3 sequence (DNA): TGTGCCAGCAGCCCCCACACAGGGCCTTACAATGAGCAGTTCTTC. Amino acids: CASSPHTGPYNEQFF.